These 24 T cell receptor beta chains were sequenced from one sample in a study of T cell changes during pregnancy in multiple sclerosis. Clones were read by immunoSEQ multiplex PCR, and TCRdb kept only the in-frame ones, dropping some. The table includes 50,000 to 60,000 clones, roughly 91% detected once. This specimen was CD4+ T cells from peripheral blood mononuclear cells, taken in the second trimester of pregnancy. The receptors stem from a female donor with multiple sclerosis, enrolled in a pregnancy study.

The genes are TRBV13 and TRBJ1-1; D perhaps matches TRBD1 (5 bases). The CDR3 sequence is 15 residues long. Germline assignment: CDR1 PRHDT and CDR2 FYEKMQ (reference sequence). Deletions cut 2 bases from V and 0 bases from J, with 10 bases between. CDR3 in DNA: TGTGCCAGCAGCTTAAAGGGGCTCGTGAACACTGAAGCTTTCTTT. Translating gives CASSLKGLVNTEAFF.

This chain links TRBV14 with TRBJ1-4, with D possibly TRBD1 on 6 matching bases. V was clipped by 9 bases and J by 0 bases, with 11 bases between them. The germline V gene encodes CDR1 SGHDN and CDR2 FVKESK. There are 14 residues in the CDR3. CDR3 loop: CASRQDATNEKLFF. CDR3 DNA sequence: TGTGCCAGTAGACAGGACGCAACTAATGAAAAACTGTTTTTT.

The J gene is TRBJ1-1, the V gene TRBV19; perhaps TRBD1 as D (6 bases). V lost 4 bases and J 4 bases, leaving 13 bases between the germline ends. CDR3 length: 14 amino acids. Germline CDR1 reads LNHDA; CDR2 reads SQIVND (reference sequence). The CDR3 sequence is CASSTLTGGTEAFF. The CDR3 DNA reads TGTGCCAGTAGTACCTTGACAGGAGGCACTGAAGCTTTCTTT.

The chain uses TRBV27 and TRBJ2-5; a possible D gene is TRBD2 (6 bases). V lost 4 bases, J lost 5 bases, and 23 bases lay in between. The CDR3 totals 17 residues. Germline lookup yields CDR1 MNHEY and CDR2 SMNVEV (reference sequence). This CDR3 is CASSSGLSGGPRETQYF. CDR3 nucleotides: TGTGCCAGCAGTTCAGGGCTTAGTGGAGGGCCTCGGGAGACCCAGTACTTC.

The chain combines TRBV6-1 with TRBJ1-3; D is undetermined. The CDR3 length is 14 residues. Trimming stripped 3 bases from V and 4 bases from J, with 10 bases between. Germline CDR1 reads MNHNS; CDR2 reads SASEGT. CDR3 protein: CASSEAGLGNTIYF. Here the CDR3 DNA reads TGTGCCAGCAGTGAGGCGGGATTAGGAAACACCATATATTTT.

The chain carries TRBV25-1 and TRBJ2-2; the D is unclear. The V end was cut by 2 bases, the J end by 4 bases, with 8 bases between. The CDR3 consists of 14 residues. The V gene's germline CDR1 is MGHDK and CDR2 SYGVNS. The CDR3 spells CASSERQATGELFF. CDR3 DNA sequence: TGTGCCAGCAGTGAAAGGCAGGCCACCGGGGAGCTGTTTTTT.

The chain has TRBV5-8 and TRBJ2-7; D is perhaps TRBD2 (5 bases). The CDR3 is made up of 14 amino acids. V was clipped by 4 bases and J by 3 bases, with 14 bases between them. Germline lookup yields CDR1 SGHTS and CDR2 YDEGEE. The CDR3 DNA reads TGTGCCAGCAGCGGCGGACTCGGGATCTACGAGCAGTACTTC. Residues: CASSGGLGIYEQYF.

This rearrangement joins TRBV5-1 to TRBJ2-2; maybe TRBD2 (5 bases). Germline V gives CDR1 SGHRS, CDR2 YFSETQ. V was cut by 4 bases and J by 5 bases, with 15 bases left in between. This CDR3 comprises 15 residues. CDR3 in amino acids: CASSPSLGATGELFF. The CDR3 DNA sequence: TGCGCCAGCAGCCCATCCCTGGGAGCGACCGGGGAGCTGTTTTTT.

This chain links TRBV5-1 with TRBJ2-3; TRBD1 matches 8 bases. J was trimmed by 2 bases and V by 4 bases; bases with no gene match: 3. Germline V gives CDR1 SGHRS, CDR2 YFSETQ. This CDR3 is built from 14 residues. CDR3 residues: CASSLGQVTDTQYF. The CDR3 DNA follows: TGCGCCAGCAGCCTGGGACAGGTCACAGATACGCAGTATTTT. Full variable domain (outside the CDR3, taken from reference TRBV5-1 and TRBJ2-3): KAGVTQTPRYLIKTRGQQVTLSCSPISGHRSVSWYQQTPGQGLQFLFEYFSETQRNKGNFPGRFSGRQFSNSRSEMNVSTLELGDSALYLCASSLGQVTDTQYFGPGTRLTVL.

The count of this clone is one. The genes are TRBV28 and TRBJ2-7, with 9 positions matching TRBD1. The germline V gene encodes CDR1 MDHEN and CDR2 SYDVKM. The CDR3 is 16 amino acids. The ends lost 1 base at V and 2 bases at J; junction bases unmatched: 6. The DNA for the CDR3 is TGTGCCAGCAGTTTATTAACGGGGGACAGGGCCTACGAGCAGTACTTC. This codes for CASSLLTGDRAYEQYF.

This clone occurred a few times. The rearrangement joins TRBV7-9 to TRBJ2-7; D is unresolved. Trimming left V 8 bases short and J 6 bases short, with 14 bases between. The V gene's germline CDR1 is SEHNR and CDR2 FQNEAQ (reference sequence). The CDR3 covers 12 residues. The CDR3 region has the DNA TGTGCCAGCGGCGAGGTATTAGGCGAGCAGTACTTC. It is translated as CASGEVLGEQYF.

This clone was seen a handful of times. This chain joins TRBV7-9 and TRBJ2-3; TRBD2 matches 8 bases. Germline assignment: CDR1 SEHNR and CDR2 FQNEAQ (reference sequence). The CDR3 contains 16 residues. The trim removed 4 bases at V and 2 bases at J, leaving 8 bases unmatched. The CDR3 DNA is TGTGCCAGCAGCTCCGCCGGGAGGGGAGACACAGATACGCAGTATTTT. This sequence encodes CASSSAGRGDTDTQYF. The variable domain in full, completed from reference TRBV7-9 and TRBJ2-3, reads DTGVSQNPRHKITKRGQNVTFRCDPISEHNRLYWYRQTLGQGPEFLTYFQNEAQLEKSRLLSDRFSAERPKGSFSTLEIQRTEQGDSAMYLCASSSAGRGDTDTQYFGPGTRLTVL.

This chain uses TRBV6-1 with TRBJ1-4, with TRBD1 identical over 7 bases. In germline, CDR1 is MNHNS, CDR2 SASEGT. The CDR3 covers 19 residues. Trimming removed 3 bases from V and 0 bases from J; junction bases left unmatched: 13. Here the CDR3 DNA reads TGTGCCAGCAGTGAGGCGAGACAGGGCTACTCTGCAACTAATGAAAAACTGTTTTTT. This gives the protein CASSEARQGYSATNEKLFF.

There are a few counts of this clone. The chain carries TRBV9 and TRBJ2-5, with 11 bases aligning to TRBD2. The CDR3 is 17 amino acids. In germline, CDR1 is SGDLS, CDR2 YYNGEE. Germline trimming cut 0 bases from V and 1 base from J; bases unmatched to any gene: 5. CDR3 amino acids: CASSVGSSGGIQETQYF. CDR3 sequence (DNA): TGTGCCAGCAGCGTAGGATCTAGCGGGGGGATCCAAGAGACCCAGTACTTC. Supplemented by reference TRBV9 and TRBJ2-5, the full variable domain reads DSGVTQTPKHLITATGQRVTLRCSPRSGDLSVYWYQQSLDQGLQFLIQYYNGEERAKGNILERFSAQQFPDLHSELNLSSLELGDSALYFCASSVGSSGGIQETQYFGPGTRLLVL.

This clone was counted between two and nine times. The rearrangement uses TRBV19 and TRBJ1-1, with D possibly being TRBD1 (5 bases). V was shortened by 6 bases and J by 5 bases, with 19 bases between the two germline ends. Germline values: CDR1 LNHDA, CDR2 SQIVND (reference sequence). This CDR3 is 15 amino acids long. For the CDR3, the DNA is TGTGCCAGTAGCCGGTGGGGGGACGTAGAAACTGAAGCTTTCTTT. This translates into CASSRWGDVETEAFF.

About this clone itself: Its ends do not fully match the called genes, so a read error is possible. This chain connects TRBV4-1 to TRBJ1-4; 7 bases agree with TRBD1. CDR3 length: 13 residues. The germline CDR1 and CDR2 sequences are MGHRA and YSYEKL. The CDR3 DNA follows: TGCGCCAGTCTAACAGGGGTTGTTGAAAGACTGTTTTTT. Translated: CASLTGVVERLFF.

The chain carries TRBV6-5 and TRBJ2-1, with 9 bases lining up with TRBD2. Germline V gives CDR1 MNHEY, CDR2 SVGAGI. Germline trimming cut 7 bases from V and 2 bases from J; bases unmatched to any gene: 6. The CDR3 spans 15 residues. The CDR3: CASMRRGGTYNEQFF. The CDR3, as DNA: TGTGCCAGCATGAGGCGGGGGGGGACCTACAATGAGCAGTTCTTC.

The chain carries TRBV27 and TRBJ1-5; a possible D gene is TRBD1 (5 bases). The V gene lost 2 bases and the J gene lost 8 bases, with 16 bases spanning the gap. Germline V gene data show CDR1 as MNHEY and CDR2 as SMNVEV (reference sequence). The CDR3 length is 15 residues. The chain's CDR3 is CASSLRGSQMEPQHF. The CDR3 bases are TGTGCCAGCAGTTTAAGGGGTTCCCAAATGGAGCCCCAGCATTTT.

This clone was counted between two and nine times. The chain links TRBV11-2 to TRBJ1-6; unclear D gene. Germline V gene lookup returns CDR1 SGHAT and CDR2 FQNNGV. The CDR3 is 13 amino acids. The V and J ends lost 5 bases and 7 bases respectively, with 9 bases between them. DNA for the CDR3: TGTGCCAGCAGCGCGCGTACCAATTCACCCCTCCACTTT. The encoded protein is CASSARTNSPLHF.

The gene calls are TRBV5-1 and TRBJ1-6, with unresolved D. V was clipped by 0 bases and J by 0 bases, with 13 bases between them. CDR3 length: 18 amino acids. Germline V gene sequence: CDR1 SGHRS, CDR2 YFSETQ. In DNA, the CDR3 is TGCGCCAGCAGCTTGGGCCCCCCCGGGAGCTCCTATAATTCACCCCTCCACTTT. As protein: CASSLGPPGSSYNSPLHF.

The chain couples TRBV2 to TRBJ2-5; TRBD2 is a possible D gene (5 bases). Between the trimmed V and J ends, which lost 7 bases and 5 bases, there was a span of 8 bases. The V gene's germline CDR1 is SNHLY and CDR2 FYNNEI. The CDR3 is 11 amino acids. Here the CDR3 DNA reads TGTGCCAGCAAAAGAGGGGAGACCCAGTACTTC. Amino acid sequence: CASKRGETQYF.

The chain couples TRBV10-3 to TRBJ2-3; 9 bases are shared with TRBD2. CDR1 ENHRY and CDR2 SYGVKD come from the germline V gene. This CDR3 has 13 amino acids. V was clipped by 10 bases and J by 3 bases; unmatched bases: 5. DNA of the CDR3: TGTGCCACCCTTAGCGGGGGAACAGATACGCAGTATTTT. Translated: CATLSGGTDTQYF.

The V gene is TRBV5-1, the J gene TRBJ1-2; TRBD1 matches at 7 bases. The CDR3 spans 13 residues. The germline V gene encodes CDR1 SGHRS and CDR2 YFSETQ. V was pared by 3 bases and J by 3 bases, with 2 bases of the junction left unmatched. The CDR3 here is CASSSGTDYGYTF. The CDR3, as DNA: TGCGCCAGCAGCTCGGGGACAGACTATGGCTACACCTTC.

The CDR3 protein is CASSGVEVEKPLYEQYF. The CDR3 coding sequence is TGTGCCAGCAGTGGGGTCGAGGTAGAGAAACCCTTATACGAGCAGTACTTC. The rearrangement links TRBV2 to TRBJ2-7, with D hard to call. The V gene lost 4 bases and the J gene lost 4 bases, with 23 bases spanning the gap. The germline gives CDR1 SNHLY, CDR2 FYNNEI. The CDR3 has 17 residues.